This entry lists 8 T cell receptor beta chains sequenced from one sample in a study of blood T cell repertoires in COVID-19. TCRdb's table, derived via immunoSEQ multiplex PCR, lists solely in-frame clones and lacks some. This sample has some 160,000 clones; 85% to 90% occur once, and the top ten carry just over 3%. Material: peripheral blood. The receptors derive from a woman aged 60 to 75 with active COVID-19.

As for this clone: Because the CDR3 is missing its conserved closing phenylalanine or tryptophan, this is likely a read error. No DNA is shown, since the ends of the CDR3 on it are uncertain; the CDR3 is the one TCRdb lists. The genes are TRBV6-4 and TRBJ1-3; the table's D gene call, TRBD1, was not cross checked with the DNA. The CDR3 spans 12 amino acids, including both terminal residues. Germline V CDR1 and CDR2: MRHNA, SNTAGT. The CDR3 spells CASSVHPGHRSL.

In DNA, the CDR3 is TGTGCCAGCAGAACGAGGGTCGGGGACACTGAAGCTTTCTTT. Translated: CASRTRVGDTEAFF. The chain uses TRBV6-5 and TRBJ1-1; no reliable D call. Germline V gene lookup returns CDR1 MNHEY and CDR2 SVGAGI. Trimming took off 6 bases at V and 3 bases at J, with 14 bases between the two ends. The CDR3 runs to 14 residues.

The chain joins TRBV7-6 to TRBJ2-1; 10 bases agree with TRBD2. With 3 bases clipped from V and 7 bases from J, the junction kept 9 bases outside the gene matches. The CDR3 is 16 amino acids. Germline V gene data show CDR1 as SGHVS and CDR2 as FNYEAQ. CDR3 nucleotide sequence: TGTGCCAGCAGCTTCGCGAGCGGGAGGGCCAGGAATGAGCAGTTCTTC. Protein product: CASSFASGRARNEQFF.

This chain links TRBV28 with TRBJ2-4, with D possibly TRBD1 on 6 matching bases. The CDR3 covers 16 residues. V lost 2 bases and J 7 bases, leaving 18 bases between the germline ends. Germline lookup yields CDR1 MDHEN and CDR2 SYDVKM. The CDR3 protein is CASSLSPSSGVNIQYF. CDR3 coding DNA: TGTGCCAGCAGTTTAAGCCCCTCCTCAGGGGTGAACATTCAGTACTTC.

The chain has TRBV4-3 and TRBJ2-5; 8 nucleotides align to TRBD2. V dropped 2 bases and J dropped 2; count of bases not matched to a gene: 1. Germline V lookup: CDR1 LGHNA, CDR2 YSLEER. This CDR3 has 14 residues. CDR3 amino acids: CASSQRGGQETQYF. The DNA for the CDR3 is TGCGCCAGCAGCCAACGGGGGGGACAAGAGACCCAGTACTTC.

The chain joins TRBV27 to TRBJ2-1; TRBD2 matches 12 bases. The J segment lost 8 bases and the V segment lost 6 bases, leaving 2 bases of the junction unmatched. CDR3 size: 13 residues. The germline V gene has CDR1 MNHEY and CDR2 SMNVEV (reference sequence). DNA of the CDR3: TGTGCCAGCAGACTAGCGGGAGGAGATGAGCAGTTCTTC. Protein sequence: CASRLAGGDEQFF.

CDR3 nucleotides: TGCGCCAGCAGCCGGGACAGAAAATACGAGCAGTACTTC. Translated: CASSRDRKYEQYF. V is TRBV4-1 and J is TRBJ2-7; TRBD1 agrees at 7 bases. Germline trimming cut 4 bases from V and 4 bases from J; bases unmatched to any gene: 4. Germline CDR1 and CDR2: MGHRA and YSYEKL. The CDR3 is 13 amino acids.

J is TRBJ2-1 and V is TRBV28; 8 bases map to TRBD2. Trimming removed 1 base from V and 8 bases from J; junction bases left unmatched: 7. CDR1 is MDHEN and CDR2 is SYDVKM in the germline V gene. The CDR3 contains 15 residues. The CDR3 here is CASSLSAGGGDEQFF. Written as DNA, the CDR3 is TGTGCCAGCAGTTTATCGGCGGGAGGCGGGGATGAGCAGTTCTTC.